This T cell receptor beta chain was retrieved from a study of T cell responses to AZD1222 COVID-19 vaccine. Generated by immunoSEQ multiplex PCR, the TCRdb table keeps only in-frame clones and is missing some. The sample lists just over 150,000 clones, approximately 91% occurring once. This specimen consisted of peripheral blood, obtained 28 days after the second AZD1222 dose. This TCR was recovered from an adult who received the AZD1222 COVID-19 vaccine.

CDR3 sequence (DNA): TGTGCCAGCAGTGTCCCGCCGGGGGGTCAGCCCCAGCATTTT. This sequence encodes CASSVPPGGQPQHF. The rearrangement uses TRBV2 and TRBJ1-5; D possibly corresponds to TRBD1 (5 bases). This CDR3 comprises 14 residues. Germline CDR1 is SNHLY and CDR2 is FYNNEI. V lost 4 bases, J lost 6 bases, and 13 bases lay in between.